The 30 T cell receptor beta chains below come from one sample, sequenced in a study of tumor-infiltrating lymphocytes in primary liver carcinoma (dated by TCRdb to 2017 to 2019). The sample was run on an Illumina HiSeq 2500. A constant-region primer and ProtoScript II reverse transcriptase were used to reverse-transcribe TCRbeta-specific cDNA from roughly 500 ng total RNA. The TCRbeta libraries were prepared through three rounds of nested multiplex PCR following a slightly modified ARM-PCR procedure. Each of the first two PCR rounds ran for roughly 11 cycles and used multiplex TRBV1-TRBV30 forward primers together with a Cbeta reverse primer. The public reads were quality trimmed at Q25 with fastp and then assembled into clones with MiXCR by TCRdb, keeping productive beta chains. Merged by CDR3 protein, the rows form single entries marked with the most common genes and DNA. Within this sample are about 320,000 distinct CDR3 sequences, with over 55% of them counted one time only. The top ten constitute roughly 10% of the sample.

RNA from unsorted whole blood was extracted with TRIzol reagent, and germline DNA was obtained with the DNeasy Blood & Tissue kit. Sequenced sample: peripheral blood. These receptors all come from a man aged 40-49 years with primary liver carcinoma and hepatitis B virus infection.

With respect to this clonotype: One base away lies a much larger clone, so this may be a sequencing read error. The chain has TRBV5-4 and TRBJ2-1; 11 nucleotides align to TRBD1. The CDR3 has 16 residues. Losses at the gene ends were 4 bases for V and 6 bases for J; bases not matched to a gene: 9. Germline V gene lookup returns CDR1 SGHNT and CDR2 YYREEE (reference sequence). As DNA, the CDR3 is TGTGCCAGCAGCATCGGGACAGGGGGTATTGGCAATGAGCAGTTCTTC. Translating it yields CASSIGTGGIGNEQFF.

The chain employs TRBV10-2 and TRBJ2-2; the D is unclear. Trimming cost V 7 bases and J 4 bases, with 13 bases left between them. From germline, CDR1 is WSHSY and CDR2 SAAADI. The CDR3 has 14 residues. In DNA form, the CDR3 reads TGCGCCAGCAAAAGGCAGACTTTCACCGGGGAGCTGTTTTTT. It encodes CASKRQTFTGELFF.

To note about this clonotype: A read error is possible here, since a much larger clone lies one base away. The CDR3 carries no conserved terminal phenylalanine or tryptophan, so it likely arises from a read error. The chain couples TRBV6-1 to TRBJ2-3; perhaps D is TRBD1 or TRBD2 (5 bases each). Trimming took 6 bases from V and 9 from J, leaving 10 bases between them. CDR3 size: 11 residues. Germline V lookup: CDR1 MNHNS, CDR2 SASEGT. The DNA of the CDR3 is TGTGCCAGCAGCAGACAGCGGACGCAGTATTAT. Encoded protein: CASSRQRTQYY.

This CDR3 reads CASSRLASYNEQFF. The CDR3, as DNA: TGTGCCAGCAGCCGACTAGCCTCCTACAATGAGCAGTTCTTC. The chain combines TRBV14 with TRBJ2-1; 7 bases match TRBD2. This CDR3 has 14 amino acids. The V segment lost 4 bases and the J segment 0 bases; nucleotides outside the gene matches: 0. CDR1 is SGHDN, CDR2 FVKESK, per germline.

This sequence joins TRBV6-5 and TRBJ2-2; unclear D gene. With 2 bases removed from V and 0 bases from J, the gap between germline ends came to 7 bases. The CDR3 covers 15 residues. Germline lookup yields CDR1 MNHEY and CDR2 SVGAGI. The CDR3 DNA is TGTGCCAGCAGTTACCCTACATCGAACACCGGGGAGCTGTTTTTT. This sequence encodes CASSYPTSNTGELFF.

Note on this clonotype: This may come from a read error, since a much larger clone is one base off. This chain links TRBV6-1 with TRBJ2-7; no definite D call. This CDR3 is 13 amino acids long. CDR1 is MNHNS, CDR2 SASEGT, per germline. The CDR3 region is CASSVSPPYEQCF. The CDR3 DNA reads as TGTGCCAGCAGTGTATCCCCACCCTACGAGCAGTGCTTC.

The chain carries TRBV2 and TRBJ2-7; 13 bases fit TRBD2. V lost 0 bases and J lost 0; bases outside the gene matches: 5. This CDR3 is 18 amino acids long. Germline CDR1 SNHLY, CDR2 FYNNEI. This CDR3 reads CASSEAGTSGDSSYEQYF. In DNA, the CDR3 is TGTGCCAGCAGTGAAGCGGGGACTAGCGGGGACTCCTCCTACGAGCAGTACTTC.

This clonotype has at least ten counts. The chain recombines TRBV6-2 or TRBV6-3 with TRBJ2-3; TRBD2 agrees at 8 bases. There are 16 residues in the CDR3. The germline gives CDR1 MNHEY, CDR2 SVGEGT. With 6 bases clipped from V and 9 bases from J, the junction kept 17 bases outside the gene matches. The CDR3 DNA is TGTGCCAGCAGCCACCCTGAGGGAGCGGGAGAGATGACGCAGTATTTT. It encodes CASSHPEGAGEMTQYF.

This clonotype came up many times. The rearrangement uses TRBV11-2 and TRBJ2-4, with TRBD1 identical over 7 bases. The CDR3 loop spans 15 amino acids. Trimming removed 4 bases from V and 5 bases from J; junction bases left unmatched: 8. The germline V gene encodes CDR1 SGHAT and CDR2 FQNNGV. The CDR3 DNA reads as TGTGCCAGCAGCTCCACACAGGGGTATGAAAACATTCAGTACTTC. It yields the protein CASSSTQGYENIQYF.

This clonotype was counted many times. The chain joins TRBV11-3 to TRBJ2-2; D is perhaps TRBD1 (5 bases). The V gene lost 0 bases and the J gene lost 4 bases, with 9 bases spanning the gap. CDR3 length: 15 residues. Germline loops: CDR1 SGHNT, CDR2 YENEEA. The CDR3: CASSLEWGSTGELFF. CDR3 coding DNA: TGTGCCAGCAGCTTAGAGTGGGGCAGCACCGGGGAGCTGTTTTTT.

With respect to this clonotype: This clone may be a read error of a much larger clone one base away. V usage is TRBV2 and J usage is TRBJ2-1; D possibly corresponds to TRBD1 (6 bases). The CDR3 runs to 13 residues. Germline CDR1 reads SNHLY; CDR2 reads FYNNEI. The CDR3 DNA reads as TGTGCCAGCACCCCTTTCGGGGACAATGAGCGGTTCTTC. Residues: CASTPFGDNERFF.

This clonotype was seen a few times. This chain joins TRBV7-9 and TRBJ1-3; D is perhaps TRBD1 (5 bases). Germline assignment: CDR1 SEHNR and CDR2 FQNEAQ (reference sequence). The CDR3 is made up of 15 amino acids. V gave up 1 base and J gave up 0 bases, with 7 bases separating them. CDR3: CASSLDRLSGNTIYF. The CDR3, as DNA: TGTGCCAGCAGCTTAGACAGGCTCTCTGGAAACACCATATATTTT.

This clonotype was counted ten times or more. The chain recombines TRBV4-3 with TRBJ2-2, with TRBD1 identical over 8 bases. The germline V gene encodes CDR1 LGHNA and CDR2 YSLEER. This CDR3 contains 15 residues. The junction had 7 bases not matched to a gene; V was cut back by 6 bases and J by 4 bases. CDR3 DNA sequence: TGCGCCAGCAGACGTGACAGGGGTGTCACCGGGGAGCTGTTTTTT. Its protein product is CASRRDRGVTGELFF.

A note on this clonotype: An end of the junction does not agree with germline; a read error may underlie this. This sequence joins TRBV29-1 and TRBJ1-2, with no clear D. The CDR3 contains 11 residues. Germline V CDR1 and CDR2: SQVTM, ANQGSEA. CDR3 residues: CSVVEDDGYTF. CDR3 sequence (DNA): TGTAGCGTTGTGGAGGACGATGGCTACACCTTC. Full variable domain (rest looked up from reference TRBV29-1 and TRBJ1-2): SAVISQKPSRDICQRGTSLTIQCQVDSQVTMMFWYRQQPGQSLTLIATANQGSEATYESGFVIDKFPISRPNLTFSTLTVSNMSPEDSSIYLCSVVEDDGYTFGSGTRLTVV.

Concerning this clonotype itself: A much larger clone is a single base away; this may be a read error. The CDR3 here is CASRSPREGAWTGELFF. DNA for the CDR3: TGTGCCAGCAGGTCACCCCGAGAGGGGGCGTGGACCGGGGAGCTGTTTTTT. The chain combines TRBV12-3 or TRBV12-4 with TRBJ2-2, with 7 bases lining up with TRBD1. V trimming: 6 bases; J trimming: 5 bases; junction bases outside the gene matches: 15. The CDR3 is made up of 17 amino acids.

The V gene is TRBV25-1, the J gene TRBJ1-6; D ambiguous. The CDR3 sequence is 15 residues long. V lost 4 bases to trimming and J lost 10 bases, with 17 bases between them. Germline V gene data show CDR1 as MGHDK and CDR2 as SYGVNS. The CDR3 sequence is CASSAMVAEGSPLHF. The CDR3, as DNA: TGTGCCAGCAGTGCCATGGTTGCTGAAGGATCACCCCTCCACTTT.

A remark on this clonotype: One base away lies a much larger clone, so this may be a sequencing read error. CDR3 amino acids: CVSRARRASTDTQYF. The CDR3 nucleotides are TGTGTCAGCAGGGCCCGGAGGGCTAGCACAGATACGCAGTATTTT. This chain uses TRBV6-5 with TRBJ2-3; a possible D gene is TRBD2 (6 bases). The CDR3 contains 15 residues. The germline V gene has CDR1 MNHEY and CDR2 SVGAGI.

Remarks on this clonotype: One junction end does not reproduce the germline sequence, and a read error may be involved. The rearrangement uses TRBV6-5 and TRBJ1-6, with D unresolved. Germline V gene data show CDR1 as MNHEY and CDR2 as SVGAGI. The length of the CDR3 is 14 residues. This CDR3 reads CASSDVGYNSPLHF. The CDR3 bases are TGTGCCAGCAGCGATGTGGGGTATAATTCACCTCTCCACTTT.

Notes on this clonotype: Compared with germline, one end of the junction differs, possibly owing to a read error. This sequence joins TRBV6-2 or TRBV6-3 and TRBJ2-2, with TRBD1 matching 7 bases. In germline, CDR1 is MNHEY, CDR2 SVGEGT. CDR3 size: 15 residues. Written as DNA, the CDR3 is TGTGCCAGCAGAGAGACAGGGTTCGTAGCCGGGGAGCTGCTTTTT. Amino acids: CASRETGFVAGELLF.

This clonotype was detected ten times or more. Germline is not matched at one junction end, which may reflect a read error. The chain employs TRBV6-1 and TRBJ2-1; D possibly uses TRBD1 or TRBD2 (5 bases each). The germline V gene encodes CDR1 MNHNS and CDR2 SASEGT. The CDR3 has 16 amino acids. CDR3 amino acids: CASSEGGAGYYDEQFF. In nucleotides, the CDR3 is TGTGCCAGCAGTGAAGGGGGCGCGGGCTACTACGATGAGCAGTTCTTC.

With respect to this clonotype: A junction end diverges from the germline sequence, so it may reflect a read error. The V call is TRBV6-1, the J call TRBJ2-1, with 13 bases that match TRBD2. The CDR3 runs to 17 residues. CDR1 MNHNS and CDR2 SASEGT come from the germline V gene. The chain's CDR3 is CASNENTSGRAHNEQFF. As DNA, the CDR3 is TGTGCCAGCAATGAAAATACTAGCGGGAGGGCCCATAACGAGCAGTTCTTC.

This clonotype was picked up many times. The chain has TRBV6-5 and TRBJ2-7, with 7 bases that match TRBD1. This CDR3 comprises 14 residues. Germline loops: CDR1 MNHEY, CDR2 SVGAGI. The J segment lost 7 bases and the V segment lost 0 bases, leaving 6 bases of the junction unmatched. CDR3 protein: CASSYSRGPGEQYF. The CDR3 nucleotides read TGTGCCAGCAGTTACTCGAGGGGGCCCGGGGAGCAGTACTTC.

CDR3 coding DNA: TGTGCCAGCAGTTTAGGCAGGGGATCTTATAGCAATCAGCCCCAGCATTTT. Translating gives CASSLGRGSYSNQPQHF. The V call is TRBV28, the J call TRBJ1-5; a weak D match, TRBD1 (6 bases). The CDR3 has 17 residues. Germline V gene lookup returns CDR1 MDHEN and CDR2 SYDVKM. The ends were cut back, 2 bases at V and 0 bases at J, with 14 bases in the middle.

Comment on this clonotype: A much larger clone is a single base away; this may be a read error. The J gene is TRBJ2-3, the V gene TRBV4-1; 7 bases are shared with TRBD1. Germline V gene lookup returns CDR1 MGHRA and CDR2 YSYEKL. CDR3 length: 15 residues. The CDR3 nucleotides read TGCGTCAGCAGCCAAGGGCCCGCGACAGGGGATACGCAGTATTTT. Translated, it gives CVSSQGPATGDTQYF.

Concerning this clonotype: At one of its ends the junction is not consistent with the germline gene, which may arise from a read error. The chain is built from TRBV6-5 and TRBJ1-1; possible D gene TRBD1, 5 bases. The CDR3 contains 14 residues. Germline CDR1 and CDR2: MNHEY and SVGAGI. The CDR3 here is CAGSYEGLGTEAFF. The DNA for the CDR3 is TGTGCCGGCAGTTACGAGGGGTTGGGCACTGAAGCTTTCTTT.

This clonotype has only a few counts. Relative to the germline gene, one junction end is altered; a read error may explain this. The V gene is TRBV6-1, the J gene TRBJ2-3, with D unclear. This CDR3 comprises 12 residues. Germline CDR1 reads MNHNS; CDR2 reads SASEGT. CDR3 in amino acids: CVSSLKSNTQYF. The CDR3 DNA follows: TGTGTCAGCAGCCTTAAAAGTAATACGCAGTATTTT.

This clonotype was counted many times. The chain employs TRBV29-1 and TRBJ1-2; the D gene is possibly TRBD1 (6 bases). The CDR3 has 17 amino acids. CDR1 is SQVTM, CDR2 ANQGSEA, per germline. V was pared by 4 bases and J by 4 bases, with 25 bases between. CDR3 residues: CSVGGAGGSLGSYGYTF. The CDR3 bases are TGCAGCGTTGGGGGGGCGGGAGGTTCTCTAGGTTCCTATGGCTACACCTTC.

About this clonotype itself: A clone one base away is much larger, so this may be a read error. The gene calls are TRBV14 and TRBJ1-3; no clear D. CDR1 and CDR2 (germline): SGHDN, FVKESK. The CDR3 totals 17 residues. Trimming cost V 1 base and J 3 bases, with 16 bases left between them. Written as DNA, the CDR3 is TGTGCCAGCAGCCAAGGTGGCGGACGGAGCTTTGGAAACACCATATATTTT. Translated: CASSQGGGRSFGNTIYF.

For this clonotype: The junction shows a germline mismatch at one end, possibly a read error. The chain is built from TRBV11-2 and TRBJ2-1, with D tentatively TRBD2 (5 bases). Germline V gene lookup returns CDR1 SGHAT and CDR2 FQNNGV. This CDR3 is 13 amino acids long. The CDR3 reads CASSSLSGTEQLF. CDR3 in DNA: TGTGCCAGCAGCTCCCTGAGCGGCACTGAGCAGTTATTC.

Comments on this clonotype: A read error may produce the germline difference seen at one junction end. V and J are TRBV6-1 and TRBJ2-4; no firm D call. This CDR3 comprises 14 residues. Germline V gene lookup returns CDR1 MNHNS and CDR2 SASEGT. CDR3 bases: TGTGCCAGCAGTCGAGCCTCCGCGGTCCCCATTCTGTACTTC. This gives the protein CASSRASAVPILYF.